The clone carrying this TCR beta chain showed up just a few times. The table came from immunoSEQ multiplex PCR; TCRdb's copy has only in-frame clones and leaves some out. The repertoire holds over 850,000 clones, with approximately 80% as singletons. This specimen belongs to a study of shared clonotypes between healthy human individuals. The CDR3 runs 17 residues. V was clipped by 5 bases and J by 3 bases, with 22 bases between them. Per the germline V gene, CDR1 is KGHSH and CDR2 is LQKENI. Sample: memory CD4+ T cells from PBMCs. Regarding subset: CD45RA-negative fraction. The chain employs TRBV18 and TRBJ1-1, with D maybe TRBD1 (5 bases). The TCR sequence derives from a man aged 18 to 30 in good health. Some clones in this sample may be carry-over from other donors' samples. The CDR3 loop reads CASSVGSPGGAHTEAFF. The CDR3 DNA is TGTGCCAGCTCAGTGGGGTCCCCCGGTGGGGCTCACACTGAAGCTTTCTTT.